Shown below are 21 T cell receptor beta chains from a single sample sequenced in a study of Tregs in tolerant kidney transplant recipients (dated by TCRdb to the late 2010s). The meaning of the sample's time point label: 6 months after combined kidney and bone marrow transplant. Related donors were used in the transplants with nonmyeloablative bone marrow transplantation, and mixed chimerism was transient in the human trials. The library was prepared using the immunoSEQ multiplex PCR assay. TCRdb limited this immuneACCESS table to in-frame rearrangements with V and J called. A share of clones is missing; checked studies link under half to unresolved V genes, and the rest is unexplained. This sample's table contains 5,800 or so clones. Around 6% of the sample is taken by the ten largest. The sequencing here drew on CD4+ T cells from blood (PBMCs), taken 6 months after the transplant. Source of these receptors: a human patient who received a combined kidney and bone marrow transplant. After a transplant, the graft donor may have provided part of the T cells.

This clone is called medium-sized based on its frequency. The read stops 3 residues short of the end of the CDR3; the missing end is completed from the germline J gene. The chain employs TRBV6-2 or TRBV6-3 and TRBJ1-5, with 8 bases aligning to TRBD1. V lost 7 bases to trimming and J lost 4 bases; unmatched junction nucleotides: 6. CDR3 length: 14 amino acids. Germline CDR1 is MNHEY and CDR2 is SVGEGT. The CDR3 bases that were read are TGTGCCAGCAATCAGGGGGCGCGGAATCAGCCC. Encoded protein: CASNQGARNQP. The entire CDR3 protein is CASNQGARNQPQHF.

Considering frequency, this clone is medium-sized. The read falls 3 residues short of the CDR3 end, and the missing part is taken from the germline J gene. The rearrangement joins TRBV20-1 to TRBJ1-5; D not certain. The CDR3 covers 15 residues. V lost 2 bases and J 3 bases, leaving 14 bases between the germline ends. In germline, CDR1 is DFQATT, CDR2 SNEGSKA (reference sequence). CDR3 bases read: TGCAGTGCTAGAAGGAGCAGGCAAATCAATCAGCCC. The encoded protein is CSARRSRQINQP. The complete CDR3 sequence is CSARRSRQINQPQHF.

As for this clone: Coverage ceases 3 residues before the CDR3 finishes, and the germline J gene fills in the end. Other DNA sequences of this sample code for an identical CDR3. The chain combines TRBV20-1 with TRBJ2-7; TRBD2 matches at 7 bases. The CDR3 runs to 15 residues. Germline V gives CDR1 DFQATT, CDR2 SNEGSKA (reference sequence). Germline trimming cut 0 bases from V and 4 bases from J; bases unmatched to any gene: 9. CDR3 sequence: CSARDPGGSLYEQYF. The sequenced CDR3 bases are TGCAGTGCTAGAGATCCGGGCGGGAGCTTATACGAG.

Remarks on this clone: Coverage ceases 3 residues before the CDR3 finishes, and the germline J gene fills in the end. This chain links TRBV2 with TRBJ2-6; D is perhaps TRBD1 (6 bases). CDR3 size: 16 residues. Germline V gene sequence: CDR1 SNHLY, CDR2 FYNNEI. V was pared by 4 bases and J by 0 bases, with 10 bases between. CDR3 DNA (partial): TGTGCCAGCAGTGCCGACAGGAGCTCTGGGGCCAACGTC. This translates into CASSADRSSGANV. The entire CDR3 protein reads CASSADRSSGANVLTF.

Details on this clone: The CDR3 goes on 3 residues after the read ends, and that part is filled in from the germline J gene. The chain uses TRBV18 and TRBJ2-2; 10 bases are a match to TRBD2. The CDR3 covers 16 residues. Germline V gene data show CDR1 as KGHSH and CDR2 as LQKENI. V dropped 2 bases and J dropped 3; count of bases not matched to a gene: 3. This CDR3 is CASSPGSGRDTGELFF. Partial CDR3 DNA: TGTGCCAGCTCACCAGGAAGCGGGAGGGACACCGGGGAG.

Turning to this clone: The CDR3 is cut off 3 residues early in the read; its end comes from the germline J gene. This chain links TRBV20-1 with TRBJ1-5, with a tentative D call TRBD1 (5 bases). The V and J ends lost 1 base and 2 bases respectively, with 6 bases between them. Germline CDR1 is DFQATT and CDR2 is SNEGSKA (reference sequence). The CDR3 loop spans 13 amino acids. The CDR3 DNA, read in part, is TGCAGTGCTAGAGCCAGGGGCAATCAGCCC. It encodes CSARARGNQP. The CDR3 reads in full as CSARARGNQPQHF.

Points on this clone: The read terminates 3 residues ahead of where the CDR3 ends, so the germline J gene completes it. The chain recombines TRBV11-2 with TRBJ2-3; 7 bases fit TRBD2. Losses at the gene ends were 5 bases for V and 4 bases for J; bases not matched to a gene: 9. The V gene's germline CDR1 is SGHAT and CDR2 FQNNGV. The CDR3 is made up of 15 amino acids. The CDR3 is CASSGSGNGADTQYF. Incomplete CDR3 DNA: TGTGCCAGCAGCGGCAGCGGGAACGGCGCAGATACG.

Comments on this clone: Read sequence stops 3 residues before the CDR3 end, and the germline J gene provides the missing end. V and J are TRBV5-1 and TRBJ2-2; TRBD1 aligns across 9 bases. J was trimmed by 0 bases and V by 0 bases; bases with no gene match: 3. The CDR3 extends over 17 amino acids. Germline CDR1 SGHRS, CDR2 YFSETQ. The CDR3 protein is CASSLATGGANTGELFF. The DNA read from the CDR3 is TGCGCCAGCAGCTTGGCTACAGGGGGCGCGAACACCGGGGAG.

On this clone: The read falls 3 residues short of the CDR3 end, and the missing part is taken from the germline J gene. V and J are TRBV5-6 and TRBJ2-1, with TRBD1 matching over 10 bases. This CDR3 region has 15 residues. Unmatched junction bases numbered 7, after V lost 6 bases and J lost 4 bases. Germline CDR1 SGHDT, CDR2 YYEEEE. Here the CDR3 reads CASNPDRGSYNEQFF. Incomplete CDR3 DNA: TGTGCCAGCAACCCGGACAGGGGGAGTTACAATGAG.

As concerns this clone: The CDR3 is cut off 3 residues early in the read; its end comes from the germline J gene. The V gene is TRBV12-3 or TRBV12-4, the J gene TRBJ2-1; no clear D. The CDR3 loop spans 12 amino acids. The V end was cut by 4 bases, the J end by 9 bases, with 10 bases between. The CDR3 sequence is CASSSTRSEQFF. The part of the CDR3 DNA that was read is TGTGCCAGCAGTTCTACGCGGTCTGAG.

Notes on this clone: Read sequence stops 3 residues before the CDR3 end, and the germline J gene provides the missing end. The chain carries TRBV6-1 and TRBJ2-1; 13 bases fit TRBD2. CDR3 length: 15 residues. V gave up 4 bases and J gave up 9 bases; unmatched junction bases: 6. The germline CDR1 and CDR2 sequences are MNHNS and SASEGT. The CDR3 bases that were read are TGTGCCAGCAGTGTCGGGACTAGCGGGAAGGGTGAG. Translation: CASSVGTSGKGE. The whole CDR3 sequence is CASSVGTSGKGEQFF.

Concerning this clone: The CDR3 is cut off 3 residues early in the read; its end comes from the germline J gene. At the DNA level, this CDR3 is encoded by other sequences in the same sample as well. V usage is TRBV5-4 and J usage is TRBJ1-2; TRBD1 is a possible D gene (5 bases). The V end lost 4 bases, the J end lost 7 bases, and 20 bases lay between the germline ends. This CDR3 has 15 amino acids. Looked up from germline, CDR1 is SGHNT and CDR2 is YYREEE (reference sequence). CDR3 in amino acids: CASSTGNRGGSGYTF. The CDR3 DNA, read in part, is TGTGCCAGCAGCACGGGTAATAGGGGTGGTAGTGGC.

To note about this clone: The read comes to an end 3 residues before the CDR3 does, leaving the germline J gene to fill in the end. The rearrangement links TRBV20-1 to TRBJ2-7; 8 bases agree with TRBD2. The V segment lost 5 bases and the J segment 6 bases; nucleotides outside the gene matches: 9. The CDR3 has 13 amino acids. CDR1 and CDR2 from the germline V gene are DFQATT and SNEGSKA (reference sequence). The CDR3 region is CSASGTSSSEQYF. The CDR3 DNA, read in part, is TGCAGTGCTTCCGGGACTAGTTCGTCCGAG.

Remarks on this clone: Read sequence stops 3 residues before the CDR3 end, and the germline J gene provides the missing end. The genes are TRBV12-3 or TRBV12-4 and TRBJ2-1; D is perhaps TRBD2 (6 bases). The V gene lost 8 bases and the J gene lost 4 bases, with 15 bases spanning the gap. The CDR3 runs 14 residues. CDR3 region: CASGGDSKYNEQFF. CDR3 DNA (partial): TGTGCCAGCGGCGGGGACTCGAAATACAATGAG.

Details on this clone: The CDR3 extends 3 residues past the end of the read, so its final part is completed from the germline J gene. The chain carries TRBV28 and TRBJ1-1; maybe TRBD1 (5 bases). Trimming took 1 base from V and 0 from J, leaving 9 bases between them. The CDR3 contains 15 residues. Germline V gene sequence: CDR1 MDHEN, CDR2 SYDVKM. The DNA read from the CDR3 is TGTGCCAGCAGTTTATCTGGGGGGATGAACACTGAA. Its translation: CASSLSGGMNTE. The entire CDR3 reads CASSLSGGMNTEAFF.

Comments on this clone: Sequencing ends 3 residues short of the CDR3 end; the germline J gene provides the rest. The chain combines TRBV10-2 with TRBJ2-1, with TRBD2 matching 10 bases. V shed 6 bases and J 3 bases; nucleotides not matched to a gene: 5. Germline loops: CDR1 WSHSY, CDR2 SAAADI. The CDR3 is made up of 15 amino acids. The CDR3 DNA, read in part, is TGCGCCAGCAGGACCATAGCGGGAGGCTACAATGAG. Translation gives CASRTIAGGYNE. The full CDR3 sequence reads CASRTIAGGYNEQFF.

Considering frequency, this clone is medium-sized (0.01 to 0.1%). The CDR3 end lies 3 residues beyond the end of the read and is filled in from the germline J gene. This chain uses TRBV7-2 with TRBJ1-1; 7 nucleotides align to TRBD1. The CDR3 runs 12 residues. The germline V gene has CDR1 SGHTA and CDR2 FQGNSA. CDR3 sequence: CASSLRQGRAFF. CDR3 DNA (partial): TGTGCCAGCAGCTTAAGACAGGGTCGA.

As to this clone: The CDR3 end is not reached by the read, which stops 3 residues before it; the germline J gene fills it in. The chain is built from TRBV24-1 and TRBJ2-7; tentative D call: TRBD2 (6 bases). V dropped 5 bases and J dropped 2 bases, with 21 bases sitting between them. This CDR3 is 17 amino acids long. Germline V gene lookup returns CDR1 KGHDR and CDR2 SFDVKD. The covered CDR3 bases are TGTGCCACCAGTGGCCTCGCATCAGGGACTGGGACCTACGAG. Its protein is CATSGLASGTGTYE. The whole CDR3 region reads CATSGLASGTGTYEQYF.

CDR3 DNA (partial): TGTGCCAGCAGAGACCAGGACAGGTCTTATAGCAATCAGCCC. It translates to CASRDQDRSYSNQP. The CDR3, in full, reads CASRDQDRSYSNQPQHF. This chain joins TRBV28 and TRBJ1-5; 7 bases align to TRBD1. From the germline J gene comes the end of the CDR3, since the read stops 3 residues before it. V dropped 6 bases and J dropped 0; count of bases not matched to a gene: 11. The CDR3 totals 17 residues. The germline V gene has CDR1 MDHEN and CDR2 SYDVKM. Full variable domain (outside the CDR3, taken from reference TRBV28 and TRBJ1-5): DVKVTQSSRYLVKRTGEKVFLECVQDMDHENMFWYRQDPGLGLRLIYFSYDVKMKEKGDIPEGYSVSREKKERFSLILESASTNQTSMYLCASRDQDRSYSNQPQHFGDGTRLSIL.

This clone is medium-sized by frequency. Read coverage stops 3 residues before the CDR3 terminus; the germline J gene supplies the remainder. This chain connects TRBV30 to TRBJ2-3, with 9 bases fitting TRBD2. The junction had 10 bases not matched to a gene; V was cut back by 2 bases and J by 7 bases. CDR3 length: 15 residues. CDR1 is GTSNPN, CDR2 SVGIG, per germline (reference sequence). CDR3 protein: CAWSPLAGLANTQYF. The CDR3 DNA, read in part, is TGTGCCTGGAGTCCCCTAGCGGGATTAGCTAATACG.

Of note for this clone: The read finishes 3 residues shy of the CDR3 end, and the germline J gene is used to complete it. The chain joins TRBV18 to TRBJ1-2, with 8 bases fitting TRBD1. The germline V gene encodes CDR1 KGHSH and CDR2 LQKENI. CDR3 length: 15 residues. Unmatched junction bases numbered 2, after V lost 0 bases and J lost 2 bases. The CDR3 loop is CASSPPRDRNYGYTF. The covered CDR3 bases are TGTGCCAGCTCACCACCGAGGGACAGGAACTATGGC. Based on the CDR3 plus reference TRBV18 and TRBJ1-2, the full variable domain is NAGVMQNPRHLVRRRGQEARLRCSPMKGHSHVYWYRQLPEEGLKFMVYLQKENIIDESGMPKERFSAEFPKEGPSILRIQQVVRGDSAAYFCASSPPRDRNYGYTFGSGTRLTVV.